The rows below give T cell receptor beta chains drawn from one sample of a study of sequential checkpoint blockade in melanoma. Repertoires were generated with immunoSEQ multiplex PCR, while TCRdb's copy carries only in-frame clones and drops some. The top ten hold 9.5% to 13% of the sample, which has some 9,300 clones, roughly 74% seen once. Sample: CD8+ T cells sorted from blood (inferred from file names), taken from a patient given nivolumab and ipilimumab in sequence. These TCRs come from a human donor with melanoma. Both conserved end residues are part of each CDR3. D genes are given only for firm matches. Some rows mark clone size as missing; the rest say once, few, many or name a class of expanded clone.

j_call,v_call,d_call,clone_size,cdr3_length,cdr3_aa,cdr3_nt
TRBJ2-1,TRBV5-5,TRBD2,.,14,CASSLGAGWGEQFF,TGTGCCAGCAGCTTGGGAGCGGGATGGGGTGAGCAGTTCTTC
TRBJ2-2,TRBV19,.,.,16,CASSPGAGYNTGELFF,TGTGCCAGTAGTCCGGGAGCGGGTTATAACACCGGGGAGCTGTTTTTT
TRBJ2-7,TRBV10-2,TRBD2,medium-sized,14,CASSDGTSGYEQYF,TGCGCCAGCAGTGACGGGACTAGCGGCTACGAGCAGTACTTC
TRBJ2-1,TRBV4-3,TRBD1,.,16,CASSQYTGTVYNEQFF,TGCGCCAGCAGCCAGTACACCGGGACAGTTTACAATGAGCAGTTCTTC
TRBJ2-2,TRBV7-9,TRBD2,.,16,CASSPWTSGRTGELFF,TGTGCCAGCAGCCCCTGGACTAGCGGGAGGACCGGGGAGCTGTTTTTT
TRBJ2-1,TRBV5-4,TRBD2,.,13,CASTSGRGNEQFF,TGTGCCAGCACTAGCGGGAGAGGGAATGAGCAGTTCTTC
TRBJ2-1,TRBV19,.,once,17,CASSPIVGGASYNEQFF,TGTGCCAGTAGTCCAATAGTGGGGGGGGCTTCCTACAATGAGCAGTTCTTC
TRBJ2-1,TRBV7-9,TRBD2,few,17,CASSLMVAGGWYNEQFF,TGTGCCAGCAGCTTAATGGTAGCGGGTGGGTGGTACAATGAGCAGTTCTTC
TRBJ1-2,TRBV29-1,.,.,11,CSVERGYGYTF,TGCAGCGTTGAGAGGGGGTACGGCTACACCTTC
TRBJ1-2,TRBV27,.,.,13,CASSLMGAYGYTF,TGTGCCAGCAGTTTAATGGGGGCTTATGGCTACACCTTC
TRBJ2-7,TRBV27,TRBD2,large,17,CASSPAVSSGKIYEQYF,TGTGCCAGCAGTCCCGCTGTGTCTAGCGGGAAGATATACGAGCAGTACTTC
TRBJ2-7,TRBV7-6,TRBD2,.,15,CASSLGLAGGGEQYF,TGTGCCAGCAGCCTCGGACTAGCGGGAGGAGGCGAGCAGTACTTC
TRBJ2-2,TRBV18,.,few,16,CASSRVGPPGTGELFF,TGTGCCAGCTCACGGGTGGGGCCACCCGGCACCGGGGAGCTGTTTTTT
TRBJ2-7,TRBV28,TRBD1,.,14,CASTRAQGAREQYF,TGTGCCAGCACCCGTGCACAGGGGGCTCGCGAGCAGTACTTC
TRBJ2-7,TRBV7-9,TRBD2,.,15,CASSLSGTSGHEQYF,TGTGCCAGCAGCTTATCCGGGACTAGCGGGCACGAGCAGTACTTC
TRBJ2-1,TRBV6-5,TRBD2,.,13,CASSTSGRDEQFF,TGTGCCAGCAGCACTAGCGGGAGGGATGAGCAGTTCTTC
TRBJ2-7,TRBV14,TRBD1,few,13,CASSSGQGYEQYF,TGTGCCAGCAGCTCCGGACAGGGCTACGAGCAGTACTTC
TRBJ2-3,TRBV11-2,TRBD2,.,14,CASSLAGGSDTQYF,TGTGCCAGCAGCTTAGCGGGAGGGTCAGATACGCAGTATTTT
TRBJ1-4,TRBV7-8,.,.,18,CASSLAPDSLSTNEKLFF,TGTGCCAGCAGCTTAGCGCCGGACAGTCTTTCAACTAATGAAAAACTGTTTTTT
TRBJ2-7,TRBV7-9,.,.,13,CASSSAVTYEQYF,TGTGCCAGTAGCTCGGCGGTGACCTACGAGCAGTACTTC
TRBJ2-7,TRBV28,.,.,18,CASSFSPGVGATSYEQYF,TGTGCCAGCAGTTTTTCCCCAGGGGTCGGGGCGACCTCCTACGAGCAGTACTTC
TRBJ1-2,TRBV14,TRBD1,.,14,CASSSGQGIYGYTF,TGTGCCAGCAGCTCAGGACAGGGTATCTATGGCTACACCTTC
TRBJ1-1,TRBV4-1,TRBD1,.,16,CASSQVQGAMNTEAFF,TGCGCCAGCAGCCAAGTACAGGGGGCAATGAACACTGAAGCTTTCTTT
TRBJ1-5,TRBV4-1,TRBD1,.,16,CASSPGSGGNNQPQHF,TGCGCCAGCAGCCCCGGGTCAGGGGGCAACAATCAGCCCCAGCATTTT
TRBJ2-1,TRBV7-8,TRBD2,.,15,CASSPPAGVYNEQFF,TGTGCCAGCAGCCCACCAGCGGGAGTCTACAATGAGCAGTTCTTC
TRBJ2-3,TRBV2,TRBD1,.,16,CASSELETGGKDTQYF,TGTGCCAGCAGTGAATTAGAGACAGGGGGCAAAGATACGCAGTATTTT
TRBJ2-2,TRBV7-2,TRBD2,.,16,CASSPGLAGGPPELFF,TGTGCCAGCAGTCCAGGACTAGCGGGAGGGCCCCCGGAGCTGTTTTTT
TRBJ1-2,TRBV27,TRBD1,.,17,CASSLWGQGESLYGYTF,TGTGCCAGCAGTTTATGGGGACAGGGCGAGAGTCTCTATGGCTACACCTTC
TRBJ2-1,TRBV28,TRBD2,.,16,CASSAPGLVSYNEQFF,TGTGCCAGCAGTGCCCCGGGACTAGTGTCCTACAATGAGCAGTTCTTC
TRBJ2-7,TRBV7-6,.,.,12,CASSETDYEQYF,TGTGCCAGCAGCGAGACAGACTACGAGCAGTACTTC
TRBJ2-7,TRBV6-5,TRBD2,.,15,CASSSSGEPFYEQYF,TGTGCCAGCAGTTCTAGCGGGGAGCCATTCTACGAGCAGTACTTC
TRBJ2-1,TRBV27,TRBD2,few,17,CASSLSRREGLYNEQFF,TGTGCCAGCAGTTTATCGAGGCGGGAGGGCCTCTACAATGAGCAGTTCTTC
TRBJ2-7,TRBV29-1,TRBD1,.,15,CSVEGARDRPYEQYF,TGCAGCGTTGAAGGGGCGCGGGACAGGCCCTACGAGCAGTACTTC
TRBJ2-7,TRBV19,TRBD2,.,15,CASSPIAGVSYEQYF,TGTGCCAGTAGCCCTATCGCGGGAGTCTCCTACGAGCAGTACTTC
TRBJ2-3,TRBV27,.,.,16,CASSPLGAGDTDTQYF,TGTGCCAGCAGTCCCCTGGGGGCGGGGGACACAGATACGCAGTATTTT
TRBJ2-7,TRBV14,TRBD1,.,16,CASSQAPGTGGHEQYF,TGTGCCAGCAGCCAAGCCCCCGGGACAGGGGGACACGAGCAGTACTTC
TRBJ2-7,TRBV30,.,.,13,CAWSWGRTYEQYF,TGTGCCTGGAGTTGGGGGAGGACCTACGAGCAGTACTTC
TRBJ2-3,TRBV7-9,TRBD2,few,16,CASSSPGLAGFGTQYF,TGTGCCAGCAGCTCCCCGGGACTAGCGGGATTTGGTACGCAGTATTTT
TRBJ2-7,TRBV6-5,TRBD2,.,14,CASNQWEGGYEQYF,TGTGCCAGCAACCAATGGGAGGGTGGCTACGAGCAGTACTTC
TRBJ2-1,TRBV19,.,once,13,CASSRDTYNEQFF,TGTGCCAGTTCCCGGGACACCTACAATGAGCAGTTCTTC
TRBJ2-1,TRBV5-1,.,.,14,CASRTSDSYNEQFF,TGCGCCAGCAGAACCTCGGACAGCTACAATGAGCAGTTCTTC
TRBJ2-6,TRBV27,TRBD1,.,18,CASSFLQGLLSGANVLTF,TGTGCCAGCAGTTTTTTACAGGGGTTATTGTCTGGGGCCAACGTCCTGACTTTC
TRBJ2-1,TRBV4-3,TRBD2,.,18,CASSQDPLGLAENNEQFF,TGCGCCAGCAGCCAAGATCCCCTCGGACTAGCGGAAAACAATGAGCAGTTCTTC
TRBJ2-1,TRBV9,TRBD2,.,13,CASSDGEGDEQFF,TGTGCCAGCAGCGATGGGGAGGGCGATGAGCAGTTCTTC
TRBJ1-1,TRBV7-2,.,.,16,CASSWFRAGERSEAFF,TGTGCCAGCAGCTGGTTCCGTGCGGGGGAAAGATCTGAAGCTTTCTTT
TRBJ1-5,TRBV9,.,.,14,CASSPGGPNQPQHF,TGTGCCAGCAGCCCGGGCGGGCCTAATCAGCCCCAGCATTTT
TRBJ2-5,TRBV27,.,.,16,CASSFSAWGVGETQYF,TGTGCCAGCAGTTTCTCTGCTTGGGGGGTGGGGGAGACCCAGTACTTC
TRBJ2-7,TRBV29-1,.,.,12,CSVVLGSLEQYF,TGCAGCGTTGTTCTCGGGAGTCTCGAGCAGTACTTC
TRBJ2-1,TRBV6-4,.,.,17,CASRKKYRDLLTNEQFF,TGTGCCAGCAGAAAGAAATACAGGGATCTCCTAACCAATGAGCAGTTCTTC
TRBJ1-1,TRBV10-3,.,.,17,CATEPSPLDSMNTEAFF,TGTGCCACCGAACCCTCGCCGTTGGACAGCATGAACACTGAAGCTTTCTTT
TRBJ1-6,TRBV4-3,TRBD1,.,18,CASSQDGNRGPFNSPLHF,TGCGCCAGCAGCCAAGATGGTAACAGGGGGCCGTTTAATTCACCCCTCCACTTT
TRBJ2-7,TRBV6-5,.,few,14,CASSGMGASYEQYF,TGTGCCAGCAGTGGAATGGGGGCCTCCTACGAGCAGTACTTC
TRBJ2-7,TRBV4-3,.,.,15,CASSQGAGSSYEQYF,TGCGCCAGCAGCCAAGGGGCGGGGAGCTCCTACGAGCAGTACTTC
TRBJ2-7,TRBV5-1,TRBD2,.,16,CASSLAEGLAGYEQYF,TGCGCCAGCAGCTTGGCAGAAGGACTAGCGGGATACGAGCAGTACTTC
TRBJ1-5,TRBV15,.,.,12,CATRGRDQPQHF,TGTGCCACCCGGGGGAGGGATCAGCCCCAGCATTTT
TRBJ2-2,TRBV7-6,.,.,12,CASRGQAGELFF,TGTGCCAGCAGGGGTCAGGCCGGGGAGCTGTTTTTT
TRBJ2-7,TRBV27,TRBD1,medium-sized,14,CASSADRGLIEQYF,TGTGCCAGCAGCGCAGACAGGGGTTTGATCGAGCAGTACTTC
TRBJ2-7,TRBV7-2,TRBD2,.,17,CASSLALTSEKVNEQYF,TGTGCCAGCAGCTTAGCTCTGACTAGCGAAAAGGTTAACGAGCAGTACTTC
TRBJ2-3,TRBV2,TRBD1,.,13,CARKGQGTDTQYF,TGTGCCAGGAAGGGACAGGGCACAGATACGCAGTATTTT
TRBJ2-7,TRBV13,.,.,14,CASSLSGRAYEQYF,TGTGCCAGCAGCTTATCCGGCAGGGCGTACGAGCAGTACTTC